The rows below give T cell receptor beta chains drawn from one sample of a study of long-term antiretroviral therapy in people with HIV. TCRdb's copy holds only in-frame clones and misses some; the assay was immunoSEQ multiplex PCR. The table has roughly 9,200 clones, roughly 78% seen once. The material was unsorted PBMCs, obtained 0.6 years before starting antiretroviral therapy. The source is a man aged 40-55 years with HIV. CDR3s include the opening cysteine and the closing phenylalanine or tryptophan. Clone size appears in some rows only: once, few, many, or a class for an expanded clone.

v_gene: TRBV5-6; j_gene: TRBJ2-5; abundance: .; CDR3aa: CASSLVGVNQETQYF
v_gene: TRBV6-6; j_gene: TRBJ2-7; abundance: .; CDR3aa: CASTPDREHEQYF
v_gene: TRBV19; j_gene: TRBJ2-1; abundance: .; CDR3aa: CASSMVAGPLNEQFF
v_gene: TRBV5-1; j_gene: TRBJ2-3; abundance: .; CDR3aa: CASSYGDTDTQYF
v_gene: TRBV14; j_gene: TRBJ2-7; abundance: .; CDR3aa: CASNRAGTAYEQYF
v_gene: TRBV7-9; j_gene: TRBJ2-3; abundance: .; CDR3aa: CASSSRDRGPGDTQYF
v_gene: TRBV9; j_gene: TRBJ1-5; abundance: .; CDR3aa: CASSVGTEFNQPQHF
v_gene: TRBV29-1; j_gene: TRBJ1-1; abundance: .; CDR3aa: CSVEDYRNTEAFF
v_gene: TRBV27; j_gene: TRBJ1-6; abundance: .; CDR3aa: CASSLRDGNSPLHF
v_gene: TRBV30; j_gene: TRBJ2-7; abundance: few; CDR3aa: CAWSAPGYTTYEQYF
v_gene: TRBV5-1; j_gene: TRBJ1-3; abundance: .; CDR3aa: CASSLQGDSSGGNTIYF
v_gene: TRBV30; j_gene: TRBJ2-3; abundance: .; CDR3aa: CAWSGTHRDTQYF
v_gene: TRBV7-8; j_gene: TRBJ2-7; abundance: .; CDR3aa: CASSPSRGQASSYEQYF
v_gene: TRBV7-9; j_gene: TRBJ2-2; abundance: medium-sized; CDR3aa: CASSLAAGALTGELFF
v_gene: TRBV29-1; j_gene: TRBJ1-2; abundance: .; CDR3aa: CSFSSRARGGYTF
v_gene: TRBV7-9; j_gene: TRBJ2-7; abundance: .; CDR3aa: CASSLTQGGSYEQYF
v_gene: TRBV2; j_gene: TRBJ1-2; abundance: .; CDR3aa: CARVGENGYTF
v_gene: TRBV7-3; j_gene: TRBJ2-3; abundance: .; CDR3aa: CASSLKGPRLSTDTQYF
v_gene: TRBV10-3; j_gene: TRBJ2-7; abundance: .; CDR3aa: CASSSYVADSSYEQYF
v_gene: TRBV6-1; j_gene: TRBJ2-1; abundance: .; CDR3aa: CASKKHCYNEQFF